The rows below give T cell receptor beta chains drawn from one sample of a study of cytomegalovirus exposure and HLA in healthy donors. The protocol was immunoSEQ multiplex PCR, while the TCRdb copy is restricted to in-frame clones and leaves out a portion. The top ten clones hold about 6.5% of a sample with about 140,000 clones, 65% to 85% of them seen once. The sample taken for sequencing was PBMCs. These receptor sequences come from a man younger than 45 in good health and CMV-seronegative. Both conserved end residues are part of each CDR3. Fields, in order: J gene, clone size, D gene, CDR3 length, V gene, CDR3 DNA, CDR3 protein. The D gene is left open where the match is weak. A row's size may be missing; if present it is once, few, many or a size class.

>TRBJ1-2|few|NA|12|TRBV29-1
TGCAGCGTTGACCCAGACGGGTATGGCTACACCTTC
CSVDPDGYGYTF
>TRBJ2-1|NA|TRBD2|16|TRBV4-2
TGTGCCAGCAGCCCGGGGGGGGGAAGCTCCTACAATGAGCAGTTCTTC
CASSPGGGSSYNEQFF
>TRBJ2-7|NA|TRBD2|11|TRBV28
TGTGCCAGCAGTGCCCCTAGCGGGTCCCACTTC
CASSAPSGSHF
>TRBJ1-2|NA|TRBD1|15|TRBV9
TGTGCCAGCAGCACGATGACAGGGGAAGACGATGGCTACACCTTC
CASSTMTGEDDGYTF
>TRBJ1-2|few|TRBD1|14|TRBV28
TGTGCCAGCAGGGCGACAGGGGGAGGCTATGGCTACACCTTC
CASRATGGGYGYTF
>TRBJ1-1|NA|TRBD1|15|TRBV27
TGTGCCAGCAGTTTACCGGGACAGCTGAACACTGAAGCTTTCTTT
CASSLPGQLNTEAFF
>TRBJ2-1|NA|NA|16|TRBV7-2
TGTGCCAGCAGCTTAGAGGGTCCCAGGGCCTACAATGAGCAGTTCTTC
CASSLEGPRAYNEQFF
>TRBJ2-7|NA|NA|12|TRBV7-9
TGTGCCAGCAGCCGTGTAGAGAGCGAGCAGTACTTC
CASSRVESEQYF
>TRBJ2-1|NA|TRBD2|14|TRBV7-2
TGTGCCACCAAGAGGACTAGCCCCAATAATGAGCAGTTCTTC
CATKRTSPNNEQFF
>TRBJ2-5|NA|TRBD1|16|TRBV7-8
TGTGCCAGCAGCCCCGAGGGACAGAAGTTACAAGAGACCCAGTACTTC
CASSPEGQKLQETQYF
>TRBJ1-1|once|TRBD1|13|TRBV29-1
TGCAGCGCAGGACAGGGGGCGAACACTGAAGCTTTCTTT
CSAGQGANTEAFF
>TRBJ2-4|few|NA|15|TRBV5-4
TGTGCCAGCAGCTCCGGAGGGACCTCCACAAACATTCAGTACTTC
CASSSGGTSTNIQYF
>TRBJ2-3|few|NA|12|TRBV28
TGTGCCAGCAGGACAGACACAGATACGCAGTATTTT
CASRTDTDTQYF